Sequencing of this T cell receptor (beta chain) was carried out in a study of cytomegalovirus exposure and HLA in healthy donors. These donors, healthy bone marrow donors, were studied. Germline-derived CDR1 and CDR2 are MNHEY and SMNVEV (reference sequence). The V gene lost 6 bases and the J gene lost 4 bases, with 15 bases spanning the gap. The CDR3 is 14 residues long. 13 Jbeta primers and 60 Vbeta primers were used for the PCR. The table came from immunoSEQ multiplex PCR; TCRdb's copy has only in-frame clones and leaves some out. The table has approximately 110,000 clones, more than 75% seen once.

This chain connects TRBV27 to TRBJ1-2; D gene ambiguous. Sequences were obtained from PBMCs. The sequence derives from a man aged 35-49 years in good health and CMV-seronegative. The CDR3 bases are TGTGCCAGCAGGCCGACCGGGCGGGGCTATGGCTACACCTTC. Its translation is CASRPTGRGYGYTF.